Presented here are 20 T cell receptor beta chains from one specimen sequenced in a study of blood T cell repertoires in COVID-19. Clones were sequenced by immunoSEQ multiplex PCR, and TCRdb holds only the in-frame ones, with some missing. The sample lists 200,000 to 250,000 clones; 70% to 90% were seen once. Sequencing was done on a sample of PBMCs or T cells enriched from blood (not recorded which). These receptors came from a man aged 45-65 years who had been exposed to COVID-19.

The chain employs TRBV19 and TRBJ1-2, with 7 bases that match TRBD1. V shed 5 bases and J 7 bases; nucleotides not matched to a gene: 16. CDR1 and CDR2 (germline): LNHDA, SQIVND (reference sequence). The CDR3 runs 16 residues. In nucleotides, the CDR3 is TGTGCCAGTAGTCTTATTCGTCGTCAGGGGGTTGGTGGCTACACCTTC. It codes for CASSLIRRQGVGGYTF.

The chain couples TRBV19 to TRBJ2-7; D not resolved. CDR1 LNHDA and CDR2 SQIVND come from the germline V gene (reference sequence). CDR3 length: 13 residues. The ends were cut back, 3 bases at V and 3 bases at J, with 9 bases in the middle. The CDR3 bases are TGTGCCAGTAGTATGGTTCACAGCTACGAGCAGTACTTC. It specifies CASSMVHSYEQYF. The full variable domain, its missing parts supplied by reference TRBV19 and TRBJ2-7, is DGGITQSPKYLFRKEGQNVTLSCEQNLNHDAMYWYRQDPGQGLRLIYYSQIVNDFQKGDIAEGYSVSREKKESFPLTVTSAQKNPTAFYLCASSMVHSYEQYFGPGTRLTVT.

Notes on this clone: The same CDR3 can be traced to other DNA sequences in this sample. This chain joins TRBV18 and TRBJ2-7; TRBD1 might be the D (5 bases). V was trimmed by 3 bases and J by 5 bases, leaving 8 bases between them. Looked up from germline, CDR1 is KGHSH and CDR2 is LQKENI. The CDR3 is made up of 12 amino acids. CDR3 protein: CASSPTGDEQYF. The CDR3 region has the DNA TGTGCCAGCTCACCTACAGGCGACGAGCAGTACTTC.

The V and J genes are TRBV24-1 and TRBJ1-2, with 9 bases fitting TRBD1. The V and J ends lost 3 bases and 6 bases, in that order; junction bases with no gene match: 10. In germline, CDR1 is KGHDR, CDR2 SFDVKD. This CDR3 comprises 16 residues. As DNA, the CDR3 is TGTGCCACCAGTGATGCCGGGACAGGGAGTCGAGATGGCTACACCTTC. Protein: CATSDAGTGSRDGYTF.

This clone has a single count. This rearrangement joins TRBV5-1 to TRBJ1-1, with D perhaps TRBD1 (5 bases). Germline V gives CDR1 SGHRS, CDR2 YFSETQ. Deletions cut 0 bases from V and 5 bases from J, with 17 bases between. This CDR3 is 16 amino acids long. The CDR3 DNA is TGCGCCAGCAGCTTGGGGTTCGGGGGGAGAATGACTGAAGCTTTCTTT. As protein: CASSLGFGGRMTEAFF.

The gene calls are TRBV5-4 and TRBJ1-2; 10 nucleotides agree with TRBD1. The ends lost 4 bases at V and 8 bases at J; junction bases unmatched: 8. CDR3 length: 14 residues. Germline V lookup: CDR1 SGHNT, CDR2 YYREEE (reference sequence). The CDR3: CASSPGQGGKGYTF. The CDR3 DNA is TGTGCCAGCAGCCCCGGACAGGGGGGAAAAGGCTACACCTTC. Variable domain in full (rest from reference TRBV5-4 and TRBJ1-2): ETGVTQSPTHLIKTRGQQVTLRCSSQSGHNTVSWYQQALGQGPQFIFQYYREEENGRGNFPPRFSGLQFPNYSSELNVNALELDDSALYLCASSPGQGGKGYTFGSGTRLTVV.

The J gene is TRBJ2-1, the V gene TRBV24-1, with 11 bases that match TRBD2. With V trimmed by 1 base and J by 8 bases, 6 bases remained unmatched. The CDR3 sequence is 16 residues long. CDR1 is KGHDR and CDR2 is SFDVKD in the germline V gene. This chain's CDR3 is CATSDFTSGSVYEQFF. CDR3 nucleotides: TGTGCCACCAGTGATTTCACTAGCGGGAGTGTATATGAGCAGTTCTTC.

This chain joins TRBV9 and TRBJ2-2, with D unresolved. The germline V gene encodes CDR1 SGDLS and CDR2 YYNGEE. The V end lost 0 bases, the J end lost 4 bases, and 13 bases lay between the germline ends. The CDR3 has 16 residues. The CDR3 DNA follows: TGTGCCAGCAGCGTAGCCCCTCTAGAATCCACCGGGGAGCTGTTTTTT. As protein: CASSVAPLESTGELFF.

V is TRBV5-1 and J is TRBJ2-3; 10 nucleotides agree with TRBD2. Germline V gene data show CDR1 as SGHRS and CDR2 as YFSETQ. This CDR3 has 15 residues. Trimming cost V 2 bases and J 3 bases; bases outside gene matches: 3. The CDR3 loop is CASSFLAGVTDTQYF. In DNA form, the CDR3 reads TGCGCCAGCAGCTTTCTAGCGGGAGTAACAGATACGCAGTATTTT.

This clone was observed a single time. The rearrangement links TRBV27 to TRBJ2-5, with 7 bases lining up with TRBD2. This CDR3 comprises 14 residues. Unmatched junction bases numbered 5, after V lost 2 bases and J lost 5 bases. Per germline, CDR1 MNHEY and CDR2 SMNVEV (reference sequence). CDR3 in amino acids: CASSLSWGGETQYF. As DNA, the CDR3 is TGTGCCAGCAGTTTAAGTTGGGGGGGGGAGACCCAGTACTTC.

The chain carries TRBV28 and TRBJ1-2; 7 nucleotides line up with TRBD1. With 3 bases clipped from V and 13 bases from J, the junction kept 8 bases outside the gene matches. Germline CDR1 is MDHEN and CDR2 is SYDVKM. CDR3 size: 12 residues. The CDR3 nucleotides are TGTGCCAGCAGTTTGGAGAGACAGGGAAGCACCTTC. This sequence encodes CASSLERQGSTF.

This chain joins TRBV19 and TRBJ2-2; the D is unclear. This CDR3 is built from 14 residues. V lost 6 bases, J lost 1 base, and 9 bases lay in between. The germline gives CDR1 LNHDA, CDR2 SQIVND (reference sequence). This CDR3 is CASRRELNTGELFF. The CDR3, as DNA: TGTGCCAGTAGAAGAGAGCTGAACACCGGGGAGCTGTTTTTT. Full variable domain (missing parts from reference TRBV19 and TRBJ2-2): DGGITQSPKYLFRKEGQNVTLSCEQNLNHDAMYWYRQDPGQGLRLIYYSQIVNDFQKGDIAEGYSVSREKKESFPLTVTSAQKNPTAFYLCASRRELNTGELFFGEGSRLTVL.

V gene TRBV7-6 combines with J gene TRBJ2-1; 9 bases align to TRBD1. The CDR3 is 14 amino acids. Germline CDR1 reads SGHVS; CDR2 reads FNYEAQ. V was pared by 5 bases and J by 5 bases, with 4 bases of the junction left unmatched. CDR3 nucleotides: TGTGCCAGCAGCAGGGACAGGGTCAACAATGAGCAGTTCTTC. It codes for CASSRDRVNNEQFF.

The rearrangement joins TRBV19 to TRBJ1-1; a possible D gene is TRBD1 (6 bases). V dropped 7 bases and J dropped 5 bases, with 20 bases sitting between them. From germline, CDR1 is LNHDA and CDR2 SQIVND (reference sequence). This CDR3 is 15 amino acids long. CDR3 bases: TGTGCCAGTACGTCCCGCGGGGGGGCCACGACTGAAGCTTTCTTT. It translates to CASTSRGGATTEAFF.

This rearrangement joins TRBV25-1 to TRBJ1-1, with TRBD1 as a possible D gene (5 bases). V was cut by 10 bases and J by 11 bases, with 29 bases left in between. The CDR3 is 15 amino acids. Germline V CDR1 and CDR2: MGHDK, SYGVNS. The CDR3 region is CATSGGKGKSQAAFF. The CDR3 DNA is TGTGCCACCTCTGGGGGGAAGGGGAAAAGCCAAGCCGCTTTCTTT.

This chain connects TRBV18 to TRBJ2-5, with TRBD2 identical over 11 bases. In germline, CDR1 is KGHSH, CDR2 LQKENI. Trimming took 4 bases from V and 0 from J; bases not matched to a gene: 4. The CDR3 consists of 16 residues. CDR3 sequence: CASSRGLAANQETQYF. For the CDR3, the DNA is TGTGCCAGCTCACGGGGACTAGCGGCCAACCAAGAGACCCAGTACTTC.

The V and J genes are TRBV5-1 and TRBJ1-2; possibly TRBD1 for D (5 bases). The V end lost 0 bases, the J end lost 7 bases, and 16 bases lay between the germline ends. Germline CDR1 and CDR2: SGHRS and YFSETQ. The CDR3 is made up of 15 amino acids. In DNA, the CDR3 is TGCGCCAGCAGCTTGGAAGAACCGGGACTTCGTGGCTACACCTTC. It translates to CASSLEEPGLRGYTF.

The V and J genes are TRBV3-1 (or the pseudogene TRBV3-2) and TRBJ1-2, with D possibly TRBD1 on 6 matching bases. This CDR3 has 16 residues. Germline V gene sequence: CDR1 LGHDT, CDR2 YNNKEL (reference sequence). Trimming pared 5 bases from V and 0 bases from J, leaving 16 bases between. Here the CDR3 DNA reads TGTGCCAGCAGCTGGGGGGGCATCTTAGCTAACTATGGCTACACCTTC. As protein: CASSWGGILANYGYTF.

The gene calls are TRBV5-5 and TRBJ1-5, with D tentatively TRBD1 (5 bases). The CDR3 loop spans 16 amino acids. V lost 1 base, J lost 4 bases, and 15 bases lay in between. The germline gives CDR1 SGHKS, CDR2 YYEKEE (reference sequence). DNA of the CDR3: TGTGCCAGCAGCTTGAATGCAGGGCTATTAAATCAGCCCCAGCATTTT. This codes for CASSLNAGLLNQPQHF.

The chain carries TRBV5-4 and TRBJ1-4; TRBD1 aligns across 8 bases. The CDR3 is made up of 14 amino acids. After removal of 0 bases from V and 12 bases from J, the junction contained 7 bases not matched to a gene. Germline assignment: CDR1 SGHNT and CDR2 YYREEE (reference sequence). The CDR3 sequence: CASSLGTGPWQLFF. The CDR3 bases are TGTGCCAGCAGCTTGGGGACAGGGCCCTGGCAACTGTTTTTT.